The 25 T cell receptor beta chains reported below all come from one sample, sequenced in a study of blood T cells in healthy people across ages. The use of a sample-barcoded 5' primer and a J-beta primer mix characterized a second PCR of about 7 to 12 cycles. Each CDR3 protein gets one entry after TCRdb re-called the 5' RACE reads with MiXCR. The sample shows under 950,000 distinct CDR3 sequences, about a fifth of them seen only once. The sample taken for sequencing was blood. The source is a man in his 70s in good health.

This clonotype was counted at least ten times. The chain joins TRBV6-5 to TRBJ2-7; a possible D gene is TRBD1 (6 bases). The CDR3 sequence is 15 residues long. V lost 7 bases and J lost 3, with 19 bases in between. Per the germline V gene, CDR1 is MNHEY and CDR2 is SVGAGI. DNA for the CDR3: TGTGCCAGCACCCTACGCCGGGACAAAGACTACGAGCAGTACTTC. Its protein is CASTLRRDKDYEQYF.

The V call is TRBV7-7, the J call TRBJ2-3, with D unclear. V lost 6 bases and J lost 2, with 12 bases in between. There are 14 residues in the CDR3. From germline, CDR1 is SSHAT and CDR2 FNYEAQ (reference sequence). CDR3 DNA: TGTGCCAGCAGTTACGGGCCAAACACAGATACGCAGTATTTT. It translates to CASSYGPNTDTQYF.

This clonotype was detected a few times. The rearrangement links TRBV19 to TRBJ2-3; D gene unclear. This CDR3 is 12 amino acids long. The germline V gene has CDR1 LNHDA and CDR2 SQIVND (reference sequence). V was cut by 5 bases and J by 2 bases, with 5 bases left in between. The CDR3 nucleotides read TGTGCCAGTAGTCGGAACACAGATACGCAGTATTTT. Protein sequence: CASSRNTDTQYF.

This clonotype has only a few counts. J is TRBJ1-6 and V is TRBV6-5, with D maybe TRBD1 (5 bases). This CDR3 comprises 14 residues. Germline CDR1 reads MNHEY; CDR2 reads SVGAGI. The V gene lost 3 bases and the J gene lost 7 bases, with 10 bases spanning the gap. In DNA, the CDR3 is TGTGCCAGCAGTTATTCAGGGAGGAATTCACCCCTCCACTTT. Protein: CASSYSGRNSPLHF.

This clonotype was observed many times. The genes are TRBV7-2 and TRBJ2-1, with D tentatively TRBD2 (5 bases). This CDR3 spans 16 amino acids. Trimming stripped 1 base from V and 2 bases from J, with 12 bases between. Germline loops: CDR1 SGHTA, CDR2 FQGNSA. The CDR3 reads CASSLETGRTYNEQFF. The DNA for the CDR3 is TGTGCCAGCAGCTTAGAGACGGGAAGAACCTACAATGAGCAGTTCTTC.

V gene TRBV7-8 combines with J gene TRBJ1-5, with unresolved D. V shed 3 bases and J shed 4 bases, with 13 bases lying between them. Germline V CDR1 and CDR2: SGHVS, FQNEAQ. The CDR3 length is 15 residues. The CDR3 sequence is CASSFSEMENQPQHF. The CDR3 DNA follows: TGTGCCAGCAGCTTTTCGGAGATGGAGAATCAGCCCCAGCATTTT. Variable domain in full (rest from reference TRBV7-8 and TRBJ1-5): GAGVSQSPRYKVAKRGQDVALRCDPISGHVSLFWYQQALGQGPEFLTYFQNEAQLDKSGLPSDRFFAERPEGSVSTLKIQRTQQEDSAVYLCASSFSEMENQPQHFGDGTRLSIL.

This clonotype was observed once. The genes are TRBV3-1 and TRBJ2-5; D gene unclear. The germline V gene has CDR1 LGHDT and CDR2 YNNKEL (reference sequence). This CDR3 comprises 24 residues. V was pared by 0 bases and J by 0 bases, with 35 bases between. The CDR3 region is CASSQDWRGSNSHNQAIYQETQYF. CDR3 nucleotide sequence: TGTGCCAGCAGCCAAGATTGGCGTGGATCGAACAGCCATAACCAGGCGATTTACCAAGAGACCCAGTACTTC.

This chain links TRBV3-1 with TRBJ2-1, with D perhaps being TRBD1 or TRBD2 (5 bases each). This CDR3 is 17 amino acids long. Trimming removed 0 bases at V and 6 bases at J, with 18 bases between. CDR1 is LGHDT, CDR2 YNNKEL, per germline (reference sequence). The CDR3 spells CASSQEGRGRAGNEQFF. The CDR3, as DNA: TGTGCCAGCAGCCAAGAAGGTAGGGGACGGGCGGGCAATGAGCAGTTCTTC.

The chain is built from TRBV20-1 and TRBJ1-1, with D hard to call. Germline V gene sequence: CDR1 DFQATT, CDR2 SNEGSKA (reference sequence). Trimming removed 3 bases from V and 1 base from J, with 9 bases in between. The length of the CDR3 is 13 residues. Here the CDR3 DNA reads TGCAGTGCTAGGGCGCGGGGGAACACTGAAGCTTTCTTT. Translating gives CSARARGNTEAFF.

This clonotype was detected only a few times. The CDR3 protein is CASSEWGLKTQYF. Here the CDR3 DNA reads TGTGCCAGCAGTGAATGGGGGCTGAAGACCCAGTACTTC. V gene TRBV6-1 combines with J gene TRBJ2-5; tentative D call: TRBD1 (6 bases). CDR3 size: 13 residues. The germline V gene has CDR1 MNHNS and CDR2 SASEGT. With 2 bases removed from V and 6 bases from J, the gap between germline ends came to 10 bases.

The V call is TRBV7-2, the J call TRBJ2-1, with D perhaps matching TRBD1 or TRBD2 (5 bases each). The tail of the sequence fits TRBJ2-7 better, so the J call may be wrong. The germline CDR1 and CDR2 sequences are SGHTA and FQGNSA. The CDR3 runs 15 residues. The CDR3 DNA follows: TGTGCCAGCAGCGTTAACCGGGGCCTCCCCTACGAGCAGTACTTC. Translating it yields CASSVNRGLPYEQYF.

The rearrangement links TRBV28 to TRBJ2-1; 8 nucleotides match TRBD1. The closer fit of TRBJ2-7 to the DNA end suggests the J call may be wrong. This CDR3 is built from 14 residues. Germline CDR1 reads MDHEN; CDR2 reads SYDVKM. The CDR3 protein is CASLPTGALFEQYF. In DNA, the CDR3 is TGTGCCAGCCTCCCGACAGGGGCGTTATTCGAGCAGTACTTC.

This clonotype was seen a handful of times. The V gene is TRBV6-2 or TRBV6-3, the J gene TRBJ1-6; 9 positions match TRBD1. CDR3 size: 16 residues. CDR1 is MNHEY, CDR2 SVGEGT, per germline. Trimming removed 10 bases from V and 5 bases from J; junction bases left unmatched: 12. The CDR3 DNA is TGTGCCACCACTAGTTCCGGGACAGGGAATAATTCACCCCTCCACTTT. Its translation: CATTSSGTGNNSPLHF.

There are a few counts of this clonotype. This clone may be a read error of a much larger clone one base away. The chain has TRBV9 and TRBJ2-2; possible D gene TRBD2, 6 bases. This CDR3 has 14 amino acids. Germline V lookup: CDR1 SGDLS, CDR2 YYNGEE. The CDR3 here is CASRDRGTTGELLF. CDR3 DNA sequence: TGTGCCAGCAGGGACCGGGGGACCACCGGGGAGCTGCTTTTT.

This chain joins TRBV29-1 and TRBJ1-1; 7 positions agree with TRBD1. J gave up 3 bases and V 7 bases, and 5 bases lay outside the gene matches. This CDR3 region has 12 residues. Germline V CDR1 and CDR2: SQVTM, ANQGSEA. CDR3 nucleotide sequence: TGCAGCGAATCACAGGGGTACACTGAAGCTTTCTTT. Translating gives CSESQGYTEAFF.

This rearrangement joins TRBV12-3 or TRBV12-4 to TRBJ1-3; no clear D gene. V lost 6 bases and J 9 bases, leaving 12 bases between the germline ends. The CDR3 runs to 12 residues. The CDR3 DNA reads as TGTGCCAGCAGATCTGACGGCCTCACCATATATTTT. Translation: CASRSDGLTIYF.

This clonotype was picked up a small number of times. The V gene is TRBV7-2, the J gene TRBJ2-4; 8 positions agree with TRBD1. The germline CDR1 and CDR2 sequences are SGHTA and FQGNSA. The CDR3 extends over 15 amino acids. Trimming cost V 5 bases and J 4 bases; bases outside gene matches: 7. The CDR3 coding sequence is TGTGCCAGCAGCCAGACGGGACAGGTGAAAAACATTCAGTACTTC. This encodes CASSQTGQVKNIQYF.

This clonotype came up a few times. The CDR3 protein is CSVAQGHEQYF. CDR3 DNA: TGCAGTGTAGCACAGGGGCACGAGCAGTACTTC. V and J are TRBV20-1 and TRBJ2-7, with TRBD1 matching over 7 bases. Per germline, CDR1 DFQATT and CDR2 SNEGSKA (reference sequence). V dropped 7 bases and J dropped 5; count of bases not matched to a gene: 5. This CDR3 comprises 11 residues.

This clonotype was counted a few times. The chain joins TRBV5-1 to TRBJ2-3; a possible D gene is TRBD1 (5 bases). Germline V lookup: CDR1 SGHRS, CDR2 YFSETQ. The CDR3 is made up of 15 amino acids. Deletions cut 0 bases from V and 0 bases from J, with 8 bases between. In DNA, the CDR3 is TGCGCCAGCAGCTTGGAGACAGCTAGCACAGATACGCAGTATTTT. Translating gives CASSLETASTDTQYF.

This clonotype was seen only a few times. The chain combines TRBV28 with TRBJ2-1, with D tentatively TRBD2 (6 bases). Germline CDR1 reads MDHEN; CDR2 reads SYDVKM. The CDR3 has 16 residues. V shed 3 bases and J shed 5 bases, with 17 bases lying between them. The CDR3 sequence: CASSFYRLGWNNEQFF. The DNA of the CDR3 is TGTGCCAGCAGTTTTTACCGACTAGGATGGAACAATGAGCAGTTCTTC.

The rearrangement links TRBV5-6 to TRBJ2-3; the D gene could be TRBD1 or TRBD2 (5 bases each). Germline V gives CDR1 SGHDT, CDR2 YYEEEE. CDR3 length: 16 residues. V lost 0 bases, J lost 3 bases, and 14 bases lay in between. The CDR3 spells CASSLVVGRATDTQYF. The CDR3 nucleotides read TGTGCCAGCAGCTTGGTGGTGGGACGCGCAACAGATACGCAGTATTTT.

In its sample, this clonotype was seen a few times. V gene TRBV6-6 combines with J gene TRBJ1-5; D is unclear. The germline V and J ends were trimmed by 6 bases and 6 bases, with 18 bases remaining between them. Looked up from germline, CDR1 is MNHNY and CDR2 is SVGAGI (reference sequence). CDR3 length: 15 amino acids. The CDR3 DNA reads TGTGCCAGCAGCCCAATAATGTCGGCCGGTCAGCCCCAGCATTTT. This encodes CASSPIMSAGQPQHF.

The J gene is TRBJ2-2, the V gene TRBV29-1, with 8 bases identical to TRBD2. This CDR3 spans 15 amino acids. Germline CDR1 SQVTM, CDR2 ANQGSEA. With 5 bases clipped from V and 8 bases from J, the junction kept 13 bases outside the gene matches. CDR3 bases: TGCAGCGTTAAGACTAGCGCACTTGTATCTGGGGAGCTGTTTTTT. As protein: CSVKTSALVSGELFF.

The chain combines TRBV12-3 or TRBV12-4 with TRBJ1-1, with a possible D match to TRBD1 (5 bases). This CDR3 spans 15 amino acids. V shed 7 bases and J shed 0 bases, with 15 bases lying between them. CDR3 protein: CASNPTGTVNTEAFF. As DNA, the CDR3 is TGTGCCAGCAACCCTACCGGGACGGTGAACACTGAAGCTTTCTTT.

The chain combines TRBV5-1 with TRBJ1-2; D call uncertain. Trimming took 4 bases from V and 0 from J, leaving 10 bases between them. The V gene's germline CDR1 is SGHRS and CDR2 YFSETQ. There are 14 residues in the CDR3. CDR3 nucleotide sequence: TGCGCCAGCAGCCCGCTGCCTCCTAACTATGGCTACACCTTC. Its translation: CASSPLPPNYGYTF.